This T cell receptor (beta chain) emerged from a study of human T cells and chemical hapten exposure. This clonotype showed up many times. TCRdb re-analysed the RACE reads in MiXCR, keeping a single row per CDR3 protein. The data contain around 360,000 distinct CDR3 sequences, under 6.5% of them singletons. Germline V gene data show CDR1 as ENHRY and CDR2 as SYGVKD. This CDR3 region has 13 residues. V was cut by 0 bases and J by 11 bases, with 13 bases left in between. Time point noted: patch test 2, 6 weeks after DPC sensitization. Indicated treatment: therapeutic diphenylcyclopropenone sensitization with weekly scalp DPC.

The material was whole blood, obtained in connection with sensitization to the hapten diphenylcyclopropenone (DPC). This sequence was found in a young woman with alopecia areata. Some clones in this sample may be carry-over from other donors' samples. The V gene is TRBV10-3, the J gene TRBJ1-1; no clear D gene. CDR3 DNA sequence: TGTGCCATCAGTGAGTCGATTTCGGATGGCGCTTTCTTT. It translates to CAISESISDGAFF.